This T cell receptor (beta chain) was recorded in a study of response to subunit inactivated influenza vaccine listed by TCRdb under 2018. Background for the entire study: To follow how T cells responded to a trivalent subunit inactivated influenza vaccine, the researchers relied on deep quantitative profiling of the T cell receptor repertoire.

Summary of the overall study and its limitations: It was suggested by the authors that each seasonal influenza vaccination may recruit only a limited number of new T cells.

The V end gives up 2 bases and the J end 7 bases, leaving 4 bases in the junction not matched to a gene. CDR3 length: 15 amino acids, cysteine to phenylalanine. Left in the record is the CDR3 DNA by itself, 45 bases read in frame from the first base. Receptor amplification or capture employed RT-PCR. Sequencer: Illumina HiSeq 2500. TCRdb applied fastp at Q25 and MiXCR to the public reads, then kept only in-frame beta chains. Entries that share a CDR3 protein sequence are merged under the most common genes and DNA. The sample table holds 500,000 to 700,000 distinct CDR3 sequences, of which around 21% were seen once. The biggest ten clones account for 2.5% to 3.5% of the sample. This clonotype was seen ten or more times. Its binding antigen is unknown. There are no base qualities to consult, and no much larger clone falls within one base. The data were also submitted as part of a second study, on T cells expressing NK-cell markers. According to the second study: The TCR beta cDNA libraries were made using 5'RACE template switching, a step that added both a universal primer site and unique molecular identifiers. Fewer than ten donors provided sorted CD3+CD56+NKG2C+, CD3+CD56+NKG2C- and CD3+CD56-NKG2C+ T-cell subsets, whose TCR beta-chain repertoires were profiled. Among the eight sequenced donors, seven were HCMV-seropositive and one was HCMV-seronegative. In several experiments an anti-gammadeltaTCR antibody was added to restrict sorting to alphabetaTCR-expressing T cells. In six donors, the dominant CD3+CD56+NKG2C+ clonotypes were among the top 10 CD8+ clonotypes and accounted for about 1.0-7.0% of CD8+ T cells. Those dominant clonotypes were again the most abundant among CD3+CD56-NKG2C+ cells in a few donors, at roughly 28.3-60.1%. Whether the expanded NKG2C-expressing T cell clones were specific for HCMV antigens remained unclear. All eight donors whose samples were sequenced were randomly selected healthy volunteers, three of them men and five women. A commercial ELISA kit detecting HCMV-specific IgG in serum was used to determine HCMV serostatus. Ficoll density gradient centrifugation was used to isolate peripheral blood mononuclear cells from blood. Using Miltenyi isolation kits, CD4+ and CD8+ T cells were isolated from PBMC through magnetic immunoseparation. cDNA synthesis was primed from the TCR beta constant segment, followed by two successive PCR amplification steps. Illumina HiSeq 2000/2500, MiSeq or NextSeq was used to sequence libraries as 2 x 150 bp reads. MIGEC handled demultiplexing of the reads and grouping by UMI, while MiTCR was used to assemble and quantify clonotypes. To remove erroneous sequences, TCR cDNA sequences were retained only when supported by two or more reads. The tcR package was used for downstream repertoire analysis, and clonotypes were matched across fractions by CDR3 nucleotide sequence plus V segment. Antigen specificity was annotated against VDJdb with VDJmatch, allowing one amino acid substitution in CDR3.

The sequence came from a man in his forties or fifties who received an inactivated influenza vaccine. Donor details come from another sample of the same person, matched by shared clones. Sample: CD4+ T cells sorted from PBMCs, taken 11 to 12 days after vaccination. The V and J segments used are TRBV12-3 or TRBV12-4 and TRBJ2-4, with 11 bases aligning to TRBD2. The CDR3 region has the sequence CASSLLLAGVNIQYF. In nucleotides, the sequence is TGTGCCAGCAGTTTATTACTAGCGGGAGTGAACATTCAGTACTTC.